The subject of this entry is one T cell receptor (beta chain). These data belong to a study of blood T cell repertoires in COVID-19. Study overall: COVID-19 samples collected from the United States, Italy and Spain covered acute and convalescent phases. Nucleic acid was either cDNA or gDNA, and it came from T cells, B-cell-depleted T cells, or PBMCs.

Germline loops: CDR1 SGHNT, CDR2 YENEEA. The J segment lost 5 bases and the V segment lost 6 bases, leaving 5 bases of the junction unmatched. The CDR3 length is 14 residues. Authors' methods: It was from reference gene primer amplification that nucleated cell counts were estimated. Generated by immunoSEQ multiplex PCR, the TCRdb table keeps only in-frame clones and is missing some. D and trimming were read from the DNA, whereas the V and J calls and clone size are those reported in that table. Of roughly 68,000 clones in the sample, about nine tenths are singletons; the top ten hold 6.6%. The receptor was isolated from a man in his forties or fifties with active COVID-19. V is TRBV11-3 and J is TRBJ2-1, with TRBD1 matching over 9 bases. Material: peripheral blood. The CDR3 nucleotides read TGTGCCAGCAGTCCGGGACAGGGCGACAATGAGCAGTTCTTC. Its protein is CASSPGQGDNEQFF.